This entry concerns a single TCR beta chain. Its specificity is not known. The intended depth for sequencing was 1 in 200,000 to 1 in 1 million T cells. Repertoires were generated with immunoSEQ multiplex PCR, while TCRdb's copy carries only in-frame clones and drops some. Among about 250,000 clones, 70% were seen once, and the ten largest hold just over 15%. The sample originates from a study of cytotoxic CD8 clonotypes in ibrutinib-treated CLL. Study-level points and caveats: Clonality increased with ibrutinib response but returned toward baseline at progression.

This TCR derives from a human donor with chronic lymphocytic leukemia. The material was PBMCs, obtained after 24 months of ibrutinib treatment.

In nucleotides, the CDR3 is TGTGCCAGCTCAGCGCCCGGGACACCCTCCTCCTACAATGAGCAGTTCTTC. Translation: CASSAPGTPSSYNEQFF. The chain joins TRBV18 to TRBJ2-1; perhaps TRBD1 as D (6 bases). V dropped 5 bases and J dropped 0 bases, with 17 bases sitting between them. There are 17 residues in the CDR3. Per germline, CDR1 KGHSH and CDR2 LQKENI. The whole variable domain, remainder taken from reference TRBV18 and TRBJ2-1, is NAGVMQNPRHLVRRRGQEARLRCSPMKGHSHVYWYRQLPEEGLKFMVYLQKENIIDESGMPKERFSAEFPKEGPSILRIQQVVRGDSAAYFCASSAPGTPSSYNEQFFGPGTRLTVL.